This is a list of T cell receptor beta chains from one sample in a study of chemoradiotherapy in HPV16-positive cancers. The assay was immunoSEQ multiplex PCR, and TCRdb's table has in-frame clones only and misses some. The table lists around 20,000 clones, roughly 89% of them singletons. Sequences were derived from blood, sampled from a patient who underwent chemoradiotherapy. All receptors come from a human donor with HPV-associated anogenital cancer. Each CDR3 is given with its conserved first and last residue. The D gene is left open where the match is weak. Size is omitted from some rows. Given values are once, few, many or a class for expanded clones.

D | size | J | V | DNA | CDR3
. | once | TRBJ1-2 | TRBV19 | TGTGCCACCGCACCTATGGTGGGAAGCTATGGCTACACCTTC | CATAPMVGSYGYTF
TRBD1 | . | TRBJ1-2 | TRBV5-1 | TGCGCCAGCAGCTTGGAGGGGGCGCATAATGGCTACACCTTC | CASSLEGAHNGYTF
TRBD1 | . | TRBJ1-4 | TRBV5-6 | TGTGCCAGCAGTTTGTTCGGGACAGCTAATGAAAAACTGTTTTTT | CASSLFGTANEKLFF
. | once | TRBJ2-3 | TRBV7-3 | TGTGCCAGCAGCTTATCCGCCAGCGCGGACACAGATACGCAGTATTTT | CASSLSASADTDTQYF
. | . | TRBJ2-5 | TRBV11-3 | TGTGCCAGCAGCTTAGGGCCCGGGAAGACCCAGTACTTC | CASSLGPGKTQYF
. | . | TRBJ2-1 | TRBV14 | TGTGCCAGCAGCCAAGACCTTGGTCCCTACAATGAGCAGTTCTTC | CASSQDLGPYNEQFF
. | once | TRBJ1-3 | TRBV10-3 | TGTGCCATCAGTGAGTTTAGGGGAGCTGGAAACACCATATATTTT | CAISEFRGAGNTIYF
. | . | TRBJ1-1 | TRBV5-1 | TGCGCCAGCAGCTTGGTTGCAGGTGGGAACACTGAAGCTTTCTTT | CASSLVAGGNTEAFF
. | . | TRBJ1-5 | TRBV5-4 | TGTGCCAGCAGCTTGTCGGGGAAAGATCAGCCCCAGCATTTT | CASSLSGKDQPQHF
. | . | TRBJ1-1 | TRBV5-5 | TGTGCCAGCAGAGCAGTACCGTGGGCTGAAGCTTTCTTT | CASRAVPWAEAFF
. | . | TRBJ1-2 | TRBV30 | TGTGCCTGGAGTGTAGGATCTAGTGGGCGAGATGGCTACACCTTC | CAWSVGSSGRDGYTF
TRBD2 | . | TRBJ2-1 | TRBV7-2 | TGTGCCAGCAGCTCCCGGACTAGCGGGGGGGAGGGAGTACTCTTC | CASSSRTSGGEGVLF
TRBD1 | . | TRBJ1-6 | TRBV30 | TGTGCCTGGAGTATCGACAGGGCATCACCCCTCCACTTT | CAWSIDRASPLHF
TRBD1 | . | TRBJ1-4 | TRBV30 | TGTGCCTGGAGTTGGACAGGGGGAATGGCAACTAATGAAAAACTGTTTTTT | CAWSWTGGMATNEKLFF
TRBD1 | once | TRBJ2-5 | TRBV7-2 | TGTGCCAGCAGCCCGACAGGGGGCAGCGAGACCCAGTACTTC | CASSPTGGSETQYF
. | . | TRBJ2-1 | TRBV9 | TGTGCCAGCACTGGTCCTAGCTCCTACAATGAGCAGTTCTTC | CASTGPSSYNEQFF
. | . | TRBJ1-2 | TRBV10-3 | TGTGCCATCAGTGGAACAGGGATGCTGAACTATGGCTACACCTTC | CAISGTGMLNYGYTF
. | . | TRBJ1-2 | TRBV27 | TGTGCCAGCAGTCCTCAGCGGAACTATGGCTACACCTTC | CASSPQRNYGYTF
. | . | TRBJ1-4 | TRBV29-1 | TGCAGCGTTGAAGGAGGTAATGAAAAACTGTTTTTT | CSVEGGNEKLFF
. | . | TRBJ1-3 | TRBV7-9 | TGTGCCAGCAGCTCCCCGGGTGGAAACACCATATATTTT | CASSSPGGNTIYF
. | . | TRBJ1-4 | TRBV7-9 | TGTGCCAGCAGCTTAGCACCCAGGGTCGGTGAAAAACTGTTTTTT | CASSLAPRVGEKLFF
. | . | TRBJ1-4 | TRBV5-6 | TGTGCCAGCAGCTTCCCCGCAGCCGAAAAACTGTTTTTT | CASSFPAAEKLFF
TRBD2 | . | TRBJ2-3 | TRBV4-2 | TGTGCCAGCAGCCAATCTGCGGGGGGGCTTGCAGATACGCAGTATTTT | CASSQSAGGLADTQYF
. | few | TRBJ1-2 | TRBV29-1 | TGCAGCGTTGAACGCGGCTATGGCTACACCTTC | CSVERGYGYTF
TRBD1 | . | TRBJ2-2 | TRBV19 | TGTGCCAGCCAATCCGGGACAGCGACCACCGGGGAGCTGTTTTTT | CASQSGTATTGELFF
. | . | TRBJ2-6 | TRBV5-1 | TGCGCCAGCAGTCCAGACCCTGGGGCCAACGTCCTGACTTTC | CASSPDPGANVLTF
. | . | TRBJ1-6 | TRBV7-2 | TGTGCCAGCAGCAGGGGTCGCGGGGGGAATTCACCCCTCCACTTT | CASSRGRGGNSPLHF
. | . | TRBJ2-3 | TRBV30 | TGTGCCTGGAGTGTAAAAGTAATTGGCGCAGATACGCAGTATTTT | CAWSVKVIGADTQYF
. | . | TRBJ2-2 | TRBV9 | TGTGCCAGCAGCGGTCAGGGGTTCGGGGAGCTGTTTTTT | CASSGQGFGELFF
TRBD1 | few | TRBJ1-6 | TRBV5-1 | TGCGCCAGCAGCTTGGATTCCAGGGGGGGTTCACCCCTCCACTTT | CASSLDSRGGSPLHF
. | . | TRBJ1-5 | TRBV7-3 | TGTGCCAGCAGCTTAACTGCAGGTCAGCCCCAGCATTTT | CASSLTAGQPQHF
. | . | TRBJ1-5 | TRBV10-3 | TGTGCCACATCCCCCGCAGGGCCCAATCAGCCCCAGCATTTT | CATSPAGPNQPQHF
. | . | TRBJ2-7 | TRBV29-1 | TGCAGCGTGGGGCATCAAGCGGGTGCTCCCTACGAGCAGTACTTC | CSVGHQAGAPYEQYF
. | . | TRBJ2-1 | TRBV7-3 | TGTGCCAGCAGCTTGGGCAGGAACAATGAGCAGTTCTTC | CASSLGRNNEQFF
TRBD2 | . | TRBJ2-1 | TRBV30 | TGTGCCTGGAGTAACCCCGGGACTAGCGGGGGCCATGAGCAGTTCTTC | CAWSNPGTSGGHEQFF
. | . | TRBJ1-4 | TRBV6-1 | TGTGCCAGTCAGCAGGGGCAGCGTTTTTCGGAGAAACTGTTTTTT | CASQQGQRFSEKLFF
. | . | TRBJ1-1 | TRBV5-5 | TGTGCCAGCAGCTGGGAGGGGGGGTTGGAAGCTTTCTTT | CASSWEGGLEAFF
TRBD1 | few | TRBJ2-1 | TRBV5-1 | TGCGCCAGCAGCTTAAGGACAGGGGTTGTCGATGAGCAGTTCTTC | CASSLRTGVVDEQFF
. | once | TRBJ2-4 | TRBV10-3 | TGTGCCATCAGTGATGGCATACTAGCCAAAAACATTCAGTACTTC | CAISDGILAKNIQYF
. | . | TRBJ1-3 | TRBV9 | TGTGCCAGCAGCGCCGGGCCCTCTGGAAACACCATATATTTT | CASSAGPSGNTIYF